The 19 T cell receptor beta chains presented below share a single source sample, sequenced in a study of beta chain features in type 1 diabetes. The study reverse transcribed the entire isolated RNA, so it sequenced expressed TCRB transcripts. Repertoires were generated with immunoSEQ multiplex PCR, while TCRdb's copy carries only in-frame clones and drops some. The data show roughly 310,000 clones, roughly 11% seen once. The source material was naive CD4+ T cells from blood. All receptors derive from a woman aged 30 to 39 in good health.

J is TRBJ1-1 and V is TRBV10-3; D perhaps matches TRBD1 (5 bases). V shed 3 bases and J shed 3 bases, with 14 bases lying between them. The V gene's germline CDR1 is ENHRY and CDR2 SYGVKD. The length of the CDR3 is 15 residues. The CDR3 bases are TGTGCCATCAGTGAAGCAGGGCTGGATCACACTGAAGCTTTCTTT. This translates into CAISEAGLDHTEAFF.

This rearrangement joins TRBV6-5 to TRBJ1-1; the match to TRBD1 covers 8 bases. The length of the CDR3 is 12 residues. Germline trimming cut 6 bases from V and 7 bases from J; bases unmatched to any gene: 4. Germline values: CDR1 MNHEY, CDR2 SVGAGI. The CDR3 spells CASRRDRFEAFF. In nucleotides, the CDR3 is TGTGCCAGCAGACGGGACAGGTTTGAAGCTTTCTTT.

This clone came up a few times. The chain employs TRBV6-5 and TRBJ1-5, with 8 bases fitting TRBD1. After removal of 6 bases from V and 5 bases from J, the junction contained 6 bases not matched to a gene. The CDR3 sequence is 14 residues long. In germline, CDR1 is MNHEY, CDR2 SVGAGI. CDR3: CASRPGQGYQPQHF. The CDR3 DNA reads TGTGCCAGCAGACCCGGACAGGGATATCAGCCCCAGCATTTT.

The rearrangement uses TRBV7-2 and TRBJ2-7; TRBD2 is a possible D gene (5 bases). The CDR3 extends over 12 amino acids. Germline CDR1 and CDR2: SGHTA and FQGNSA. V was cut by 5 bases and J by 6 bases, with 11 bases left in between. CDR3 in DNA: TGTGCCAGCAGCGGGCGGGTCAGCGAGCAGTACTTC. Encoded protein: CASSGRVSEQYF. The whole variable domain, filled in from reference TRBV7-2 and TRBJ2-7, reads GAGVSQSPSNKVTEKGKDVELRCDPISGHTALYWYRQSLGQGLEFLIYFQGNSAPDKSGLPSDRFSAERTGGSVSTLTIQRTQQEDSAVYLCASSGRVSEQYFGPGTRLTVT.

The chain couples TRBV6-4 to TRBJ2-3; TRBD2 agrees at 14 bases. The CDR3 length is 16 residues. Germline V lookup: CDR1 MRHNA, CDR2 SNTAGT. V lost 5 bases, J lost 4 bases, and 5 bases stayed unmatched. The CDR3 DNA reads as TGTGCCAGCAGTCTTGGGACTAGCGGGAGTGCAGATACGCAGTATTTT. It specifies CASSLGTSGSADTQYF.

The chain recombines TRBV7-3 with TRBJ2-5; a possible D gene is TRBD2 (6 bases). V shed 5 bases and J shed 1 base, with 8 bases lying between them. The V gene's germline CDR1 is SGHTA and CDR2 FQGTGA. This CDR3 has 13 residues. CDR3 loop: CASSKGLQETQYF. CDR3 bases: TGTGCCAGCAGCAAGGGACTCCAAGAGACCCAGTACTTC. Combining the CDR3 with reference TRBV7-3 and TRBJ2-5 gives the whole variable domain GAGVSQTPSNKVTEKGKYVELRCDPISGHTALYWYRQSLGQGPEFLIYFQGTGAADDSGLPNDRFFAVRPEGSVSTLKIQRTERGDSAVYLCASSKGLQETQYFGPGTRLLVL.

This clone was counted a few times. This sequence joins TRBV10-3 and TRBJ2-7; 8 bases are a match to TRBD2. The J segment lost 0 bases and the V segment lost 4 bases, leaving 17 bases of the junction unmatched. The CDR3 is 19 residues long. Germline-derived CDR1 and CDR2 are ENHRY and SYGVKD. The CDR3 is CAISGTTLTGTSSSYEQYF. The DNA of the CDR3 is TGTGCCATCAGTGGAACCACCCTGACCGGGACTAGTAGCTCCTACGAGCAGTACTTC.

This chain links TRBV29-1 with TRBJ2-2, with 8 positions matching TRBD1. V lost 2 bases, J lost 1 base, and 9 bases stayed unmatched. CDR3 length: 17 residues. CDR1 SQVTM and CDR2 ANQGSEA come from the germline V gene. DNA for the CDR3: TGCAGCGTTGAACCGTCCCCTGGGACAGGGAACACCGGGGAGCTGTTTTTT. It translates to CSVEPSPGTGNTGELFF.

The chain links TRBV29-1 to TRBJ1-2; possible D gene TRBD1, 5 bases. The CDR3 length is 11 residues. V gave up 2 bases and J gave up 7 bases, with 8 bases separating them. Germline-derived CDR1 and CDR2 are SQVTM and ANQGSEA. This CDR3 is CSVERGGGYTF. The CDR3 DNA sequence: TGCAGCGTTGAACGGGGGGGTGGCTACACCTTC.

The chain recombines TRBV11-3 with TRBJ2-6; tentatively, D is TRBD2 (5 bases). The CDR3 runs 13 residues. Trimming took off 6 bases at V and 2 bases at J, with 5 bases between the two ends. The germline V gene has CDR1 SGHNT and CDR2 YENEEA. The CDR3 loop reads CASRGAGANVLTF. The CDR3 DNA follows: TGTGCCAGCAGGGGAGCTGGGGCCAACGTCCTGACTTTC.

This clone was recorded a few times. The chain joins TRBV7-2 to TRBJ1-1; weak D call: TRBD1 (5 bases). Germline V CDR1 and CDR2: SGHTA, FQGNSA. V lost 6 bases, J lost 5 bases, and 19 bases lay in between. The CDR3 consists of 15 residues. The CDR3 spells CASSLAAGLGTEAFF. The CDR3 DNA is TGTGCCAGCAGTCTGGCCGCAGGGTTAGGGACTGAAGCTTTCTTT.

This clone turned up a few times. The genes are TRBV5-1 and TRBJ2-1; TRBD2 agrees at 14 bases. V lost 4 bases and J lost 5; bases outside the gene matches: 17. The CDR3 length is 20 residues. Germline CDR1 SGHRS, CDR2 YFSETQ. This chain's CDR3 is CASSGGTSGSLASRNNEQFF. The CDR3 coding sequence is TGCGCCAGCAGCGGTGGGACTAGCGGGAGTCTGGCCTCTCGAAACAATGAGCAGTTCTTC.

The CDR3 sequence is CASSLVGGPSSYNEQFF. In DNA form, the CDR3 reads TGTGCCAGCAGCTTAGTTGGGGGCCCGAGCTCCTACAATGAGCAGTTCTTC. This chain connects TRBV7-2 to TRBJ2-1, with D maybe TRBD1 (6 bases). The germline V gene has CDR1 SGHTA and CDR2 FQGNSA. Between the trimmed V and J ends, which lost 1 base and 0 bases, there was a span of 13 bases. The CDR3 covers 17 residues.

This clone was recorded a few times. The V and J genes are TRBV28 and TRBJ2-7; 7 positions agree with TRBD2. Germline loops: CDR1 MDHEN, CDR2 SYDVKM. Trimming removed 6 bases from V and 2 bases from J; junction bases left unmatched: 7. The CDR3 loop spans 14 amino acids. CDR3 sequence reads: CASSVAGAPYEQYF. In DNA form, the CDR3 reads TGTGCCAGCAGCGTAGCGGGCGCCCCCTACGAGCAGTACTTC.

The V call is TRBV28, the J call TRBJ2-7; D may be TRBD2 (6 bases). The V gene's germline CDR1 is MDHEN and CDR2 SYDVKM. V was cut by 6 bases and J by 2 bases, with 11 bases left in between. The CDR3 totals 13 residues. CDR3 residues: CASRAGTAYEQYF. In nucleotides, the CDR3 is TGTGCCAGCAGGGCCGGGACTGCCTACGAGCAGTACTTC.

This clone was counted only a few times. CDR3 sequence: CASTGREVWYEQYF. The CDR3 coding sequence is TGTGCCAGCACCGGACGGGAGGTATGGTACGAGCAGTACTTC. This sequence joins TRBV28 and TRBJ2-7, with 7 nucleotides matching TRBD2. This CDR3 has 14 amino acids. V was clipped by 7 bases and J by 4 bases; unmatched bases: 10. CDR1 and CDR2 from the germline V gene are MDHEN and SYDVKM.

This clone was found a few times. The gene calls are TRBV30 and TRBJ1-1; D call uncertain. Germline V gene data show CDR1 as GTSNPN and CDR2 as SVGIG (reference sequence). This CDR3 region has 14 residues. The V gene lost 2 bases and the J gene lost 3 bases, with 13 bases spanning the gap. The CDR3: CAWSPGLVDTEAFF. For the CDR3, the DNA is TGTGCCTGGAGTCCCGGACTTGTGGACACTGAAGCTTTCTTT. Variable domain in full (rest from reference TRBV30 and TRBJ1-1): SQTIHQWPATLVQPVGSPLSLECTVEGTSNPNLYWYRQAAGRGLQLLFYSVGIGQISSEVPQNLSASRPQDRQFILSSKKLLLSDSGFYLCAWSPGLVDTEAFFGQGTRLTVV.

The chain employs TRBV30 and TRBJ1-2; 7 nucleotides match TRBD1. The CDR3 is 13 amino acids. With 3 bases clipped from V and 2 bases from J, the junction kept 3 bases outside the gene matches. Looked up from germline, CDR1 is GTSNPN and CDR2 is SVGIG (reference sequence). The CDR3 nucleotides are TGTGCCTGGAGCATGGGACAGAACTATGGCTACACCTTC. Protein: CAWSMGQNYGYTF.

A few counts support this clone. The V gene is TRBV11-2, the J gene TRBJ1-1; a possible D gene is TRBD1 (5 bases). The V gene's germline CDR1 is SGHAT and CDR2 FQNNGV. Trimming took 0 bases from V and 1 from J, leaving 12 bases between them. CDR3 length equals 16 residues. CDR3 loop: CASSLDIGHPNTEAFF. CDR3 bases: TGTGCCAGCAGCTTAGACATAGGACACCCGAACACTGAAGCTTTCTTT.